The entry below gives a single T cell receptor beta chain sequence along with its context. Its antigen is still unknown. These data are taken from a study of identifying expanded T cells in peripheral blood. Study-level points and caveats: Roughly two-week clone count variance significantly increased as total template count grew.

During the collection period, no donor immune events like infections were recorded. The V and J ends lost 3 bases and 8 bases respectively, with 8 bases between them. The CDR3 covers 12 residues. Germline V gene lookup returns CDR1 SEHNR and CDR2 FQNEAQ (reference sequence). The protocol was immunoSEQ multiplex PCR, while the TCRdb copy is restricted to in-frame clones and leaves out a portion. The sample lists about 86,000 clones; more than 75% were seen once. V usage is TRBV7-9 and J usage is TRBJ2-1; weak D call: TRBD1 (5 bases). Specimen: blood. The sequence came from a person between 18 and 75 years old in good health. CDR3 residues: CASSFQGYEQFF. The CDR3 DNA reads TGTGCCAGCAGCTTCCAGGGTTATGAGCAGTTCTTC.